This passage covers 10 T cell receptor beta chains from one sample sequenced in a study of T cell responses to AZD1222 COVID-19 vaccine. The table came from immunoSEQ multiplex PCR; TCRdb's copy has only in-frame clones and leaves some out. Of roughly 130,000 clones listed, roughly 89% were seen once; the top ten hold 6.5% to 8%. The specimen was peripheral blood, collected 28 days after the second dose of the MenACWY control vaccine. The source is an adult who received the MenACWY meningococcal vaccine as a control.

As DNA, the CDR3 is TGTGCCAGCAGTGTTCGCCCGCCCACACAGGGTAGCTCCTACGAGCAGTACTTC. It is translated as CASSVRPPTQGSSYEQYF. The chain uses TRBV6-1 and TRBJ2-7; tentative D call: TRBD1 (6 bases). Germline V lookup: CDR1 MNHNS, CDR2 SASEGT. With 4 bases removed from V and 0 bases from J, the gap between germline ends came to 22 bases. This CDR3 has 18 amino acids.

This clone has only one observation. CDR3 sequence reads: CASSKPGQGNSPLHF. The CDR3 nucleotides read TGTGCCAGCAGCAAACCGGGACAGGGGAATTCACCCCTCCACTTT. J is TRBJ1-6 and V is TRBV3-1 (or the pseudogene TRBV3-2), with 10 bases fitting TRBD1. Germline lookup yields CDR1 LGHDT and CDR2 YNNKEL (reference sequence). V lost 5 bases, J lost 7 bases, and 5 bases stayed unmatched. This CDR3 contains 15 residues.

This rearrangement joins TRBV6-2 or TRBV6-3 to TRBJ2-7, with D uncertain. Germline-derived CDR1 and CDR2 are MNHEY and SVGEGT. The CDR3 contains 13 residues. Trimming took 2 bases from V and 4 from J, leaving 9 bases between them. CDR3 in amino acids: CASSYAKGYEQYF. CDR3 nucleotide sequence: TGTGCCAGCAGTTACGCGAAGGGATACGAGCAGTACTTC.

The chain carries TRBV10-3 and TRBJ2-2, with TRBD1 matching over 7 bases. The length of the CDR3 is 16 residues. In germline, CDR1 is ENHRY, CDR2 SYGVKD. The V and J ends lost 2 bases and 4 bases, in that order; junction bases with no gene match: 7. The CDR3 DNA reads TGTGCCATCAGTGAGGAGGGTCACAGGGGCACCGGGGAGCTGTTTTTT. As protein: CAISEEGHRGTGELFF.

The CDR3 loop is CASSQETTRGITYEQYF. CDR3 in DNA: TGCGCCAGCAGCCAAGAAACAACCCGAGGTATCACCTACGAGCAGTACTTC. The rearrangement uses TRBV4-3 and TRBJ2-7; D remains unclear. With 0 bases removed from V and 2 bases from J, the gap between germline ends came to 17 bases. Germline V CDR1 and CDR2: LGHNA, YSLEER. This CDR3 is built from 17 residues.

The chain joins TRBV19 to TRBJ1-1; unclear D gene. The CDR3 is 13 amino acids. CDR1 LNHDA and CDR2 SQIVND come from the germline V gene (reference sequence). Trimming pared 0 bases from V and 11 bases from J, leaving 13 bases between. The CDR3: CASSIDYGQSAFF. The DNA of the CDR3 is TGTGCCAGTAGTATAGATTATGGCCAAAGCGCTTTCTTT.

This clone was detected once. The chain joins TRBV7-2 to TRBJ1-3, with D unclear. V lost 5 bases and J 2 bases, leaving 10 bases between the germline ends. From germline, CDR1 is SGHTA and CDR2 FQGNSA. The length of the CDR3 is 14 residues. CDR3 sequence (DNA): TGTGCCAGCAGCCCCTTGGACGCTGGAAACACCATATATTTT. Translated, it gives CASSPLDAGNTIYF.

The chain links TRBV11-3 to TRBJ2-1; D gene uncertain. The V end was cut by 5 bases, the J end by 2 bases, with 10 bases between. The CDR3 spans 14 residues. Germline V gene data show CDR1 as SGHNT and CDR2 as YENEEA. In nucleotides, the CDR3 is TGTGCCAGCAGCCCACACCGGGCCTACAATGAGCAGTTCTTC. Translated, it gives CASSPHRAYNEQFF.

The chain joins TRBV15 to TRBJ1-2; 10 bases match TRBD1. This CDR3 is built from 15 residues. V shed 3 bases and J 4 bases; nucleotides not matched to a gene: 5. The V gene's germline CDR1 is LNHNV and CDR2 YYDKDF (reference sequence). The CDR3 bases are TGTGCCACCAGCAGGGCCGGGACAGGGGTCTATGGCTACACCTTC. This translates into CATSRAGTGVYGYTF.

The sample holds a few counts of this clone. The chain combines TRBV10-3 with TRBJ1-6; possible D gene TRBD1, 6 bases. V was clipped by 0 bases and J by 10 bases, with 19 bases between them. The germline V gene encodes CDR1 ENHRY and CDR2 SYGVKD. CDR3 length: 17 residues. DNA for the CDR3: TGTGCCATCAGTGAGTCGCTGTTGGGCCAGGGGTGGTCACCCCTCCACTTT. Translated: CAISESLLGQGWSPLHF.